Following are 32 T cell receptor beta chains from one sample sequenced in a study of T cells in Graves' hyperthyroidism and ophthalmopathy. RNA transcripts served as the template for amplifying TCR beta CDR3 regions. The primer set for the first-round RT-PCR of the TCR CDR3 was HTBI. Each CDR3 protein gets one entry after TCRdb re-called the multiplex PCR reads with MiXCR. Of 500,000 to 700,000 distinct CDR3 sequences in the sample, 16% were seen once. Material: blood. Every receptor here comes from a woman aged 18-30 years with Graves' hyperthyroidism.

This clonotype was seen many times. This chain joins TRBV20-1 and TRBJ2-7; possibly TRBD1 for D (6 bases). CDR1 is DFQATT and CDR2 is SNEGSKA in the germline V gene (reference sequence). V was shortened by 3 bases and J by 7 bases, with 19 bases between the two germline ends. This CDR3 spans 14 amino acids. The CDR3 loop reads CSASPDSPPGEQYF. The CDR3 DNA is TGCAGTGCTAGCCCGGACAGTCCCCCTGGTGAGCAGTACTTC.

This rearrangement joins TRBV12-3 or TRBV12-4 to TRBJ2-1; D uncertain. Between the trimmed V and J ends, which lost 3 bases and 8 bases, there was a span of 17 bases. This CDR3 spans 15 amino acids. This CDR3 is CASSFAGSRADEQFF. The DNA of the CDR3 is TGTGCCAGCAGTTTCGCCGGGTCACGCGCTGATGAGCAGTTCTTC.

The gene calls are TRBV20-1 and TRBJ2-3; 11 bases map to TRBD2. The CDR3 is 17 amino acids. Germline CDR1 and CDR2: DFQATT and SNEGSKA (reference sequence). Unmatched junction bases numbered 17, after V lost 6 bases and J lost 6 bases. The CDR3 sequence is CSADILAGVPSGDTQYF. The CDR3 DNA is TGCAGTGCCGACATACTAGCGGGAGTCCCCTCCGGGGATACGCAGTATTTT.

This clonotype was found many times. V is TRBV2 and J is TRBJ1-1; no definite D call. Trimming stripped 6 bases from V and 1 base from J, with 9 bases between. This CDR3 contains 13 residues. Germline V gene sequence: CDR1 SNHLY, CDR2 FYNNEI. The chain's CDR3 is CASRAGWNTEAFF. The CDR3 coding sequence is TGTGCCAGCAGGGCGGGGTGGAACACTGAAGCTTTCTTT.

The genes are TRBV19 and TRBJ2-2; possibly TRBD2 for D (6 bases). From germline, CDR1 is LNHDA and CDR2 SQIVND (reference sequence). The V and J ends lost 5 bases and 0 bases respectively, with 13 bases between them. This CDR3 contains 16 residues. The CDR3 DNA sequence: TGTGCCAGTAGTCTCCGTAGCGGCACGAACACCGGGGAGCTGTTTTTT. It translates to CASSLRSGTNTGELFF.

This clonotype appeared a single time. The chain is built from TRBV5-6 and TRBJ2-5; D call uncertain. The CDR3 has 13 amino acids. V shed 1 base and J shed 2 bases, with 6 bases lying between them. CDR1 and CDR2 from the germline V gene are SGHDT and YYEEEE. The DNA of the CDR3 is TGTGCCAGCAGCTTGTACCCGCAAGAGACCCAGTACTTC. Translation: CASSLYPQETQYF.

The V and J genes are TRBV30 and TRBJ1-5; TRBD1 matches 8 bases. The CDR3 sequence is 14 residues long. Losses at the gene ends were 3 bases for V and 6 bases for J; bases not matched to a gene: 7. Germline loops: CDR1 GTSNPN, CDR2 SVGIG (reference sequence). This CDR3 reads CAWSGQGSPQPQHF. For the CDR3, the DNA is TGTGCCTGGAGCGGACAGGGCAGTCCTCAGCCCCAGCATTTT.

V usage is TRBV9 and J usage is TRBJ2-1; possible D gene TRBD2, 7 bases. Trimming took off 7 bases at V and 3 bases at J, with 20 bases between the two ends. The germline CDR1 and CDR2 sequences are SGDLS and YYNGEE. The CDR3 consists of 16 residues. The CDR3 loop is CASGKGRGAIYNEQFF. The CDR3 DNA reads TGTGCCAGCGGAAAGGGGAGGGGGGCTATCTACAATGAGCAGTTCTTC.

V usage is TRBV7-8 and J usage is TRBJ1-1, with a weak D call TRBD1 (6 bases). The CDR3 has 15 residues. The V gene's germline CDR1 is SGHVS and CDR2 FQNEAQ. V was cut by 1 base and J by 5 bases, with 14 bases left in between. The CDR3 protein is CASSLGVQGGTEAFF. Here the CDR3 DNA reads TGTGCCAGCAGCTTAGGGGTACAAGGGGGGACTGAAGCTTTCTTT.

This clonotype was seen only a few times. The chain couples TRBV2 to TRBJ2-2; possible D gene TRBD2, 7 bases. V gave up 6 bases and J gave up 8 bases, with 10 bases separating them. CDR1 and CDR2 (germline): SNHLY, FYNNEI. The CDR3 is 12 amino acids. CDR3 sequence (DNA): TGTGCCAGCAGGGGGGGGCTGGGGGAGCTGTTTTTT. Amino acids: CASRGGLGELFF.

This clonotype was counted many times. This rearrangement joins TRBV6-2 or TRBV6-3 to TRBJ2-1, with 8 positions matching TRBD1. The trim removed 8 bases at V and 4 bases at J, leaving 10 bases unmatched. CDR3 length equals 15 residues. Germline assignment: CDR1 MNHEY and CDR2 SVGEGT. CDR3 sequence (DNA): TGTGCCAGCGAGCTCCGGACAGGGAGGTACAATGAGCAGTTCTTC. Encoded protein: CASELRTGRYNEQFF.

The chain carries TRBV6-5 and TRBJ1-2; weak D call: TRBD1 (5 bases). The V end lost 4 bases, the J end lost 4 bases, and 19 bases lay between the germline ends. The CDR3 sequence is 16 residues long. The germline V gene encodes CDR1 MNHEY and CDR2 SVGAGI. In nucleotides, the CDR3 is TGTGCCAGCAGTTCGACGAAATCAGGGTTTCTCTATGGCTACACCTTC. Translating gives CASSSTKSGFLYGYTF.

This clonotype occurred many times. The chain uses TRBV18 and TRBJ1-3, with D hard to call. This CDR3 spans 16 amino acids. Germline V gene sequence: CDR1 KGHSH, CDR2 LQKENI. Trimming shortened V by 2 bases and J by 0 bases, and 11 bases separated the two germline ends. The CDR3 here is CASSPRFQDSGNTIYF. The CDR3 DNA sequence: TGTGCCAGCTCACCAAGGTTTCAAGACTCTGGAAACACCATATATTTT.

This clonotype was counted ten times or more. The chain couples TRBV5-1 to TRBJ2-1, with 16 bases aligning to TRBD2. The germline CDR1 and CDR2 sequences are SGHRS and YFSETQ. The length of the CDR3 is 19 residues. V lost 5 bases, J lost 6 bases, and 14 bases stayed unmatched. The CDR3 nucleotides read TGCGCCAGCAGGAAAATCGAAGGGACTAGCGGGAGGGGGACCAATGAGCAGTTCTTC. This encodes CASRKIEGTSGRGTNEQFF.

The V call is TRBV4-3, the J call TRBJ1-2; no clear D. The V and J ends lost 4 bases and 4 bases respectively, with 10 bases between them. CDR1 is LGHNA and CDR2 is YSLEER in the germline V gene. This CDR3 contains 13 residues. The CDR3 spells CASSPSAFYGYTF. The CDR3 region has the DNA TGCGCCAGCAGCCCCTCAGCCTTCTATGGCTACACCTTC.

This clonotype has a count of ten or more. This chain links TRBV2 with TRBJ1-1; D not certain. Germline V gene lookup returns CDR1 SNHLY and CDR2 FYNNEI. V lost 6 bases, J lost 4 bases, and 9 bases lay in between. The CDR3 totals 12 residues. The CDR3, as DNA: TGTGCCAGCAGCCGAGAAGCCACTGAAGCTTTCTTT. Its protein product is CASSREATEAFF. The full variable domain, rest sourced from reference TRBV2 and TRBJ1-1, is EPEVTQTPSHQVTQMGQEVILRCVPISNHLYFYWYRQILGQKVEFLVSFYNNEISEKSEIFDDQFSVERPDGSNFTLKIRSTKLEDSAMYFCASSREATEAFFGQGTRLTVV.

J is TRBJ2-1 and V is TRBV18; 7 nucleotides match TRBD2. CDR3 length equals 16 residues. The germline V gene encodes CDR1 KGHSH and CDR2 LQKENI. The V gene end was trimmed by 0 bases and the J gene end by 8 bases; junction bases not matched to a gene: 10. The CDR3 region has the DNA TGTGCCAGCTCACCACCGTCAGCGGGGCCCGCCCATGAGCAGTTCTTC. Protein: CASSPPSAGPAHEQFF.

Comments on this clonotype: Compared with germline, one end of the junction differs, possibly owing to a read error. The chain recombines TRBV5-4 with TRBJ1-1; tentative D call: TRBD1 (5 bases). The V gene's germline CDR1 is SGHNT and CDR2 YYREEE (reference sequence). This CDR3 comprises 14 residues. The DNA for the CDR3 is TGTGCCAGCAGCCCACCGGGGGGTACCACTAAAGCTTTCTTT. It yields the protein CASSPPGGTTKAFF.

This clonotype has ten or more counts. V is TRBV11-2 and J is TRBJ2-7; D is ambiguous. The CDR3 covers 15 residues. V dropped 3 bases and J dropped 0 bases, with 12 bases sitting between them. From germline, CDR1 is SGHAT and CDR2 FQNNGV. The CDR3 DNA follows: TGTGCCAGCAGCTTCCCCCGAAGGAGCTCCTACGAGCAGTACTTC. Protein sequence: CASSFPRRSSYEQYF.

Of note for this clonotype: An end of the junction does not agree with germline; a read error may underlie this. V gene TRBV11-2 combines with J gene TRBJ2-2; D tentatively reads TRBD1 or TRBD2 (5 bases each). Germline loops: CDR1 SGHAT, CDR2 FQNNGV. This CDR3 region has 16 residues. The CDR3 DNA follows: TGTGCCAGCAGCTTTTTTCTGGGGCTAAACACCGGGGAGCAGTTTTTT. Its translation: CASSFFLGLNTGEQFF. Supplemented by reference TRBV11-2 and TRBJ2-2, the full variable domain reads EAGVAQSPRYKIIEKRQSVAFWCNPISGHATLYWYQQILGQGPKLLIQFQNNGVVDDSQLPKDRFSAERLKGVDSTLKIQPAKLEDSAVYLCASSFFLGLNTGEQFFGEGSRLTVL.

The chain has TRBV5-1 and TRBJ2-1; TRBD2 aligns across 13 bases. CDR1 SGHRS and CDR2 YFSETQ come from the germline V gene. The CDR3 length is 17 residues. The J segment lost 6 bases and the V segment lost 0 bases, leaving 6 bases of the junction unmatched. DNA for the CDR3: TGCGCCAGCAGCTTGGCTTCGGGACTAGCGGGACCCAATGAGCAGTTCTTC. Protein: CASSLASGLAGPNEQFF.

This clonotype was detected a few times. This chain links TRBV6-1 with TRBJ2-6, with TRBD1 identical over 7 bases. The CDR3 runs 16 residues. The trim removed 6 bases at V and 0 bases at J, leaving 5 bases unmatched. Looked up from germline, CDR1 is MNHNS and CDR2 is SASEGT. The CDR3 sequence is CASRTGTASGANVLTF. The CDR3 DNA follows: TGTGCCAGCAGGACCGGGACAGCCTCTGGGGCCAACGTCCTGACTTTC.

The rearrangement uses TRBV11-3 and TRBJ2-2; D may be TRBD1 or TRBD2 (6 bases each). V was shortened by 4 bases and J by 3 bases, with 12 bases between the two germline ends. This CDR3 has 15 residues. CDR1 and CDR2 from the germline V gene are SGHNT and YENEEA. The CDR3: CASSWRRGDTGELFF. The CDR3 nucleotides read TGTGCCAGCAGCTGGCGGAGGGGGGACACCGGGGAGCTGTTTTTT.

V usage is TRBV20-1 and J usage is TRBJ2-7, with D possibly being TRBD1 (6 bases). Trimming took 3 bases from V and 4 from J, leaving 10 bases between them. Germline CDR1 is DFQATT and CDR2 is SNEGSKA (reference sequence). The CDR3 is 12 amino acids. CDR3 in amino acids: CSASRDTYEQYF. In DNA, the CDR3 is TGCAGTGCTAGTAGGGACACATACGAGCAGTACTTC.

This clonotype has a count of ten or more. The V gene is TRBV29-1, the J gene TRBJ2-1, with a weak D call TRBD2 (5 bases). The CDR3 is 13 residues long. Per the germline V gene, CDR1 is SQVTM and CDR2 is ANQGSEA. V was trimmed by 6 bases and J by 9 bases, leaving 18 bases between them. This chain's CDR3 is CSVEAEALREQFF. CDR3 coding DNA: TGCAGCGTGGAGGCGGAAGCGCTACGTGAGCAGTTCTTC.

The genes are TRBV24-1 and TRBJ1-2, with D tentatively TRBD1 (5 bases). Germline values: CDR1 KGHDR, CDR2 SFDVKD. The germline V and J ends were trimmed by 3 bases and 2 bases, with 9 bases remaining between them. This CDR3 comprises 14 residues. CDR3 DNA sequence: TGTGCCACCAGTGATGTGGGACCGAACTATGGCTACACCTTC. Its translation: CATSDVGPNYGYTF.

The chain recombines TRBV15 with TRBJ1-2, with D maybe TRBD1 (5 bases). Between the trimmed V and J ends, which lost 5 bases and 8 bases, there was a span of 18 bases. Germline V gene lookup returns CDR1 LNHNV and CDR2 YYDKDF (reference sequence). This CDR3 region has 14 residues. Here the CDR3 reads CATSQAGGEGGYTF. Here the CDR3 DNA reads TGTGCCACCAGCCAAGCCGGCGGGGAGGGGGGCTACACCTTC.

Ten or more counts support this clonotype. The V and J genes are TRBV11-1 and TRBJ2-1; weak D call: TRBD1 (6 bases). The CDR3 sequence is 19 residues long. CDR1 is SGHAT, CDR2 FQDESV, per germline (reference sequence). Trimming took 5 bases from V and 4 from J, leaving 27 bases between them. The CDR3 loop is CASSITIINRVNHYNEQFF. The CDR3 bases are TGTGCCAGCAGCATAACCATCATAAACAGGGTCAATCATTACAATGAGCAGTTCTTC.

This clonotype came up a few times. The chain has TRBV7-9 and TRBJ2-7; tentatively, D is TRBD2 (5 bases). V was shortened by 7 bases and J by 5 bases, with 15 bases between the two germline ends. Germline V lookup: CDR1 SEHNR, CDR2 FQNEAQ (reference sequence). This CDR3 spans 13 amino acids. In DNA, the CDR3 is TGTGCCAGCAAGCCGAGAGGGAAGGACGAGCAGTACTTC. Protein sequence: CASKPRGKDEQYF.

This clonotype turned up a few times. The rearrangement joins TRBV20-1 to TRBJ2-5, with no clear D. Germline V gene sequence: CDR1 DFQATT, CDR2 SNEGSKA (reference sequence). This CDR3 is 13 amino acids long. The V gene lost 0 bases and the J gene lost 4 bases, with 9 bases spanning the gap. This CDR3 is CSAREWTLETQYF. DNA of the CDR3: TGCAGTGCTAGAGAATGGACGTTAGAGACCCAGTACTTC.

At least ten counts were recorded for this clonotype. V gene TRBV7-2 combines with J gene TRBJ2-7; 8 nucleotides align to TRBD2. Germline lookup yields CDR1 SGHTA and CDR2 FQGNSA. Trimming removed 2 bases from V and 5 bases from J; junction bases left unmatched: 8. CDR3 length: 15 amino acids. The DNA for the CDR3 is TGTGCCAGCAGCTTATCCGGGAGGGCCCTGAACGAGCAGTACTTC. Its protein is CASSLSGRALNEQYF.

The V call is TRBV10-3, the J call TRBJ2-3; 13 positions match TRBD2. In germline, CDR1 is ENHRY, CDR2 SYGVKD. There are 17 residues in the CDR3. V lost 2 bases and J lost 2; bases outside the gene matches: 4. CDR3 amino acids: CAISERGTSGDTDTQYF. CDR3 bases: TGTGCCATCAGTGAGAGAGGGACTAGCGGGGACACAGATACGCAGTATTTT.